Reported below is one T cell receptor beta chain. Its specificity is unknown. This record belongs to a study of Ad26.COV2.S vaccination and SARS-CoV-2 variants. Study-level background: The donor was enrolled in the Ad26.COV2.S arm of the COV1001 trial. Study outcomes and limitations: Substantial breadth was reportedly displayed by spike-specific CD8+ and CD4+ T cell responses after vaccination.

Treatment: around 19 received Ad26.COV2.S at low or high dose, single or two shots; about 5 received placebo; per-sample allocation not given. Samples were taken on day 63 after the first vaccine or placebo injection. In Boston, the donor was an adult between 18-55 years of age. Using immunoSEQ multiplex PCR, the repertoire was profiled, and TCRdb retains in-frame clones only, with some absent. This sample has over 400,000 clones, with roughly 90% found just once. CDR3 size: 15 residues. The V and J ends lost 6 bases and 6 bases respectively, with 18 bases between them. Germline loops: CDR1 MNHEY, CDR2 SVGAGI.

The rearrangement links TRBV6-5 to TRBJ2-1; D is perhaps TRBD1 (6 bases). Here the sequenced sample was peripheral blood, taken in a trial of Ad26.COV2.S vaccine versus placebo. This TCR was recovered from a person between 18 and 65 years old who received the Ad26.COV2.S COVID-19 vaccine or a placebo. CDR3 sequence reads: CASSRAPQGGNEQFF. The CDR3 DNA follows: TGTGCCAGCAGCCGAGCCCCACAGGGCGGCAATGAGCAGTTCTTC.